These T cell receptor beta chains were read from a single sample in a study of shared clonotypes between healthy human individuals. Data came from immunoSEQ multiplex PCR; TCRdb stores just in-frame clones and leaves some out. The sample lists some 1.5 million clones; roughly 96% were seen once. The sequencing sample was made of naive CD4+ T cells sorted from blood. All receptors come from a man aged 25 to 40 in good health. CDR3s leave out the opening cysteine and the closing phenylalanine or tryptophan. The order of the fields is V gene, CDR3 protein.

>TRBV15
ATSRDRAQVYEQY
>TRBV5-1
ASSYLAGVVYEQY
>TRBV28
ASSFFAGADTQY
>TRBV7-2
ASSRGLASGELF
>TRBV10-3
AISSGRIDTQY
>TRBV29-1
SVGAGTSLVQY
>TRBV18
ASSNLTSNKETQY
>TRBV7-9
ASSPRASSEETQY
>TRBV29-1
SPGARANTGELF
>TRBV5-1
ASSLGRDEQY
>TRBV9
ASSVLSSTDTQY
>TRBV28
ASSFRGSNTEAF
>TRBV2
ASSVGVNTEAF
>TRBV2
ASSEVTFPF
>TRBV2
ASRGRNYGYT
>TRBV4-3
ASSQSRTETQY
>TRBV18
ASSPVAGVLPYNEQF
>TRBV29-1
SVALLTEAF
>TRBV19
ASSPWTSGSYEQY
>TRBV2
ASSEFPRLEAF
>TRBV9
ASSVDGQSYNEQF
>TRBV6-1
ASSPRDRGNYGYT
>TRBV5-1
ASSTGQGQETQY
>TRBV14
ASSQDVGFGSEKLF
>TRBV27
ASSGTGAYEQY
>TRBV5-8
ASSRGQGSLEAF
>TRBV19
ASSRLNVIGDTQY
>TRBV28
ASSKLTPSQY
>TRBV10-1
ASSAKWDSSYEQY
>TRBV5-8
ASSLGQGAQQPQH
>TRBV5-4
ASSPLGGLAGLNEQY
>TRBV30
AWSDGPPGAQH
>TRBV7-9
ASTEGGFGQPQH